This T cell receptor (beta chain) was retrieved from a study of cytomegalovirus exposure and HLA in healthy donors. 60 Vbeta and 13 Jbeta primers were used in PCR. Only in-frame clones appear in the TCRdb table, and some are missing; sequencing was by immunoSEQ multiplex PCR. The table has roughly 280,000 clones, around 66% seen once; the top ten hold under 3%. The CDR3 has 15 amino acids. V shed 5 bases and J shed 0 bases, with 13 bases lying between them. CDR1 and CDR2 from the germline V gene are LNHDA and SQIVND (reference sequence). Sequencing used PBMCs. This receptor was identified in a female donor in good health and CMV-seronegative. The chain couples TRBV19 to TRBJ1-1; possibly TRBD1 for D (6 bases). The DNA for the CDR3 is TGTGCCAGTAGTCCTTGGACAGAAATGAACACTGAAGCTTTCTTT. Amino acids: CASSPWTEMNTEAFF. The full variable domain, with the rest looked up from reference TRBV19 and TRBJ1-1, is DGGITQSPKYLFRKEGQNVTLSCEQNLNHDAMYWYRQDPGQGLRLIYYSQIVNDFQKGDIAEGYSVSREKKESFPLTVTSAQKNPTAFYLCASSPWTEMNTEAFFGQGTRLTVV.